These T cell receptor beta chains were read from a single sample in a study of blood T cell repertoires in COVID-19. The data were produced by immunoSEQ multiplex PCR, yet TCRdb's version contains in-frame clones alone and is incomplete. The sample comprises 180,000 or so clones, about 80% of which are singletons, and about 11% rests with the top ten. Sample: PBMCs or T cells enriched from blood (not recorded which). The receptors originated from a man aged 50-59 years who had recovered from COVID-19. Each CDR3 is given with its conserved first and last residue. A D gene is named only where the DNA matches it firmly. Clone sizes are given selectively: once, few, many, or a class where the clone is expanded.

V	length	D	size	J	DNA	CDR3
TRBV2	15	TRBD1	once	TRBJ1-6	TGTGCCAGCAGTGCGAGGACAGGGGAGAATTCACCCCTCCACTTT	CASSARTGENSPLHF
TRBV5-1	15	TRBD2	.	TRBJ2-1	TGCGCCAGCAGCCCGGGACTAGCGGGGGGCAATGAGCAGTTCTTC	CASSPGLAGGNEQFF
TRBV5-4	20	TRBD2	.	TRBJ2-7	TGTGCCAGCAGCCCCATTTTGTCCACTAGCGGGGGGCTAAGCTCCTACGAGCAGTACTTC	CASSPILSTSGGLSSYEQYF
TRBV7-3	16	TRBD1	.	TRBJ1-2	TGTGCCAGCAGTGCGTGGGGGACAGGCGAAGTAGGTGGCTACACCTTC	CASSAWGTGEVGGYTF
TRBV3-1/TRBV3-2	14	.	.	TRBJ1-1	TGTGCCAGCAGCCTAAGGGAGGGAGGCACTGAAGCTTTCTTT	CASSLREGGTEAFF
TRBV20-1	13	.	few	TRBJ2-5	TGCAGTGCTAGTCGGGACATCCAAGAGACCCAGTACTTC	CSASRDIQETQYF
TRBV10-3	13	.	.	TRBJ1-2	TGTGCCATCAGTGCTGGGGGGAGAGGAGGCTACACCTTC	CAISAGGRGGYTF
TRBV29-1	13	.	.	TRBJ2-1	TGCAGCGTTGAGTCTCCAGGGGCTGATGAGCAGTTCTTC	CSVESPGADEQFF
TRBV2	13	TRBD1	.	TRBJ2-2	TGTGCCAGCAGGTCGACAGGGACCGGGGAGCTGTTTTTT	CASRSTGTGELFF
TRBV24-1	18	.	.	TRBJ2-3	TGTGCCACCAGTGATCCCGGGGGAAGCGGCCTAAGCACAGATACGCAGTATTTT	CATSDPGGSGLSTDTQYF
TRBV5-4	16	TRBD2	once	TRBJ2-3	TGTGCCAGCAGCGTACCGGGACTAGCGGGGCCGGATACGCAGTATTTT	CASSVPGLAGPDTQYF
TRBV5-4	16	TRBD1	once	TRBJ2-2	TGTGCCAGCAGCTTGCTAGGGGGCTCGAACACCGGGGAGCTGTTTTTT	CASSLLGGSNTGELFF
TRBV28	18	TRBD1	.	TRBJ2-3	TGTGCCAGCAGTCTCAGGGACAGGGGGGAGAGGGCTGCAGATACGCAGTATTTT	CASSLRDRGERAADTQYF
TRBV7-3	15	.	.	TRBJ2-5	TGTGCCAGCAGCCGCATAAGGGGGGGAAAAGAGACCCAGTACTTC	CASSRIRGGKETQYF
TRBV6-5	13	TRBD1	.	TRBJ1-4	TGTGCCAGCAGGGACAGGGGAGGTGAAAAACTGTTTTTT	CASRDRGGEKLFF
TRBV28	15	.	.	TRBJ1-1	TGTGCCAGCAGTTTTACCCTAGGAGGGAACACTGAAGCTTTCTTT	CASSFTLGGNTEAFF
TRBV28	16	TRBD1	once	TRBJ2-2	TGTGCCAGCAGTAATCCGACAGGGCGGTTGATCGGGGAGCTGTTTTTT	CASSNPTGRLIGELFF
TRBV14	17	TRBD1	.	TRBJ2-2	TGTGCCAGCAGCCCGATTGGGACAGGGCCGAGCACCGGGGAGCTGTTTTTT	CASSPIGTGPSTGELFF
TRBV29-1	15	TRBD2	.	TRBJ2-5	TGCAGCGTGGTAGGCGGGGGGATGGGTCCAGAGACCCAGTACTTC	CSVVGGGMGPETQYF
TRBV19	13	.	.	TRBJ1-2	TGTGCCAGCCGACCCCTCAGCGAGGGAGGCTACACCTTC	CASRPLSEGGYTF
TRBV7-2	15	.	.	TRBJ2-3	TGTGCCAGCAGCTTAATCCCACGACAACCAGATACGCAGTATTTT	CASSLIPRQPDTQYF
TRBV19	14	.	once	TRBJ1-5	TGTGCCAGTAGTGCAGGACTGATCAATCAGCCCCAGCATTTT	CASSAGLINQPQHF
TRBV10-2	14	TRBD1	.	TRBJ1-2	TGCGCCAGCAAAACCGGGACAGTTAACTATGGCTACACCTTC	CASKTGTVNYGYTF
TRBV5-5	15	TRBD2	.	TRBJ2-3	TGTGCCAGCAGCTTGGGGCTAGCGGGAGGGGATACGCAGTATTTT	CASSLGLAGGDTQYF
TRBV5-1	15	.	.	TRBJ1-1	TGCGCCAGCAGCTTGGGCGGGGGCATAAAAACTGAAGCTTTCTTT	CASSLGGGIKTEAFF
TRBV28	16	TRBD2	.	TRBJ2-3	TGTGCCAGCAGGGGATCGGGACTAGCGGGAACAGATACGCAGTATTTT	CASRGSGLAGTDTQYF
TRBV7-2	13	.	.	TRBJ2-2	TGTGCCAGCAGCCCCAGGTTTACCGGGGAGCTGTTTTTT	CASSPRFTGELFF
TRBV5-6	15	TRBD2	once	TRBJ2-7	TGTGCCAGCAGCCAAAGTTTAGCGGGACTCTACGAGCAGTACTTC	CASSQSLAGLYEQYF
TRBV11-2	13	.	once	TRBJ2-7	TGTGCCAGCAGCTCTGTCCCCTCCTCCGAGCAGTACTTC	CASSSVPSSEQYF
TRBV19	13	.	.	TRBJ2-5	TGTGCCAGTGGGACATCCTTCCAAGAGACCCAGTACTTC	CASGTSFQETQYF
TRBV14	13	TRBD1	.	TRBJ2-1	TGTGCCAGCAGCCCGCGGACAGGGGCTGAGCAGTTCTTC	CASSPRTGAEQFF
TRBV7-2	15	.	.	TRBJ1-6	TGTGCCACCCCCCTCACGGGGTCCTATAATTCACCCCTCCACTTT	CATPLTGSYNSPLHF
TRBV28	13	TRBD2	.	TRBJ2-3	TGTGCCAGCAGTTTATCGTCTAGCGGGATAACTTATTTT	CASSLSSSGITYF
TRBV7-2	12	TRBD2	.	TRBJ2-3	TGTGCCAGCAGCTTAGACGCGGGGGGATGGTATTTT	CASSLDAGGWYF
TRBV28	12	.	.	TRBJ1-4	TGTGCCAGCAGTACTCCTAATGAAAAACTGTTTTTT	CASSTPNEKLFF
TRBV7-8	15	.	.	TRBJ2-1	TGTGCCAGCAGCTTATACGAGACAGGTTCGGATGAGCAGTTCTTC	CASSLYETGSDEQFF
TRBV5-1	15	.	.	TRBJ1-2	TGCGCCAGCAGCTTGGAACCCGGCAGCGCATATGGCTACACCTTC	CASSLEPGSAYGYTF
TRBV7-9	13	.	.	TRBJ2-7	TGTGCCAGCAGCTCAGGAGGAACCTACGAGCAGTACTTC	CASSSGGTYEQYF
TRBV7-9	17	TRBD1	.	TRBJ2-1	TGTGCCAGCAGCCCTAGACCGGGACAGGGGGCCTACAATGAGCAGTTCTTC	CASSPRPGQGAYNEQFF
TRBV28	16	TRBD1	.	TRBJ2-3	TGTGCCAGCAGTTTTCCGGGACAGGGAAGCACAGATACGCAGTATTTT	CASSFPGQGSTDTQYF
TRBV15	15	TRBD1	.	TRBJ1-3	TGTGCCACCAGCGGAAGGACAGGGTCAGGAAACACCATATATTTT	CATSGRTGSGNTIYF
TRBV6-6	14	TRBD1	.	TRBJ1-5	TGTGCCAGCAACTCCGGGACAGGGAGTCAGCCCCAGCATTTT	CASNSGTGSQPQHF
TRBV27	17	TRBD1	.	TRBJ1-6	TGTGCCAGCAGTTCCCAACAGGGGGCAGCCTATAATTCACCCCTCCACTTT	CASSSQQGAAYNSPLHF
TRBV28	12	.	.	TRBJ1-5	TGTGCCAGCAGTTTCTCGAGTCAGCCCCAGCATTTT	CASSFSSQPQHF
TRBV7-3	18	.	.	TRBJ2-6	TGTGCCAGCAGCCCCAGGCGATCTAGCGTATCTGGGGCCAACGTCCTGACTTTC	CASSPRRSSVSGANVLTF
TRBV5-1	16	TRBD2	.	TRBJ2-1	TGCGCCAGCAGCTTGGCGGCGGGAGGGTCCTACAATGAGCAGTTCTTC	CASSLAAGGSYNEQFF
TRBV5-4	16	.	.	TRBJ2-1	TGTGCCAGCAGCTTCGTTGACAGCTACTTAGGCAATGAGCAGTTCTTC	CASSFVDSYLGNEQFF
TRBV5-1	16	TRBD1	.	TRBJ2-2	TGCGCCAGCAGCTCCACGACAGGGGGTAACACCGGGGAGCTGTTTTTT	CASSSTTGGNTGELFF